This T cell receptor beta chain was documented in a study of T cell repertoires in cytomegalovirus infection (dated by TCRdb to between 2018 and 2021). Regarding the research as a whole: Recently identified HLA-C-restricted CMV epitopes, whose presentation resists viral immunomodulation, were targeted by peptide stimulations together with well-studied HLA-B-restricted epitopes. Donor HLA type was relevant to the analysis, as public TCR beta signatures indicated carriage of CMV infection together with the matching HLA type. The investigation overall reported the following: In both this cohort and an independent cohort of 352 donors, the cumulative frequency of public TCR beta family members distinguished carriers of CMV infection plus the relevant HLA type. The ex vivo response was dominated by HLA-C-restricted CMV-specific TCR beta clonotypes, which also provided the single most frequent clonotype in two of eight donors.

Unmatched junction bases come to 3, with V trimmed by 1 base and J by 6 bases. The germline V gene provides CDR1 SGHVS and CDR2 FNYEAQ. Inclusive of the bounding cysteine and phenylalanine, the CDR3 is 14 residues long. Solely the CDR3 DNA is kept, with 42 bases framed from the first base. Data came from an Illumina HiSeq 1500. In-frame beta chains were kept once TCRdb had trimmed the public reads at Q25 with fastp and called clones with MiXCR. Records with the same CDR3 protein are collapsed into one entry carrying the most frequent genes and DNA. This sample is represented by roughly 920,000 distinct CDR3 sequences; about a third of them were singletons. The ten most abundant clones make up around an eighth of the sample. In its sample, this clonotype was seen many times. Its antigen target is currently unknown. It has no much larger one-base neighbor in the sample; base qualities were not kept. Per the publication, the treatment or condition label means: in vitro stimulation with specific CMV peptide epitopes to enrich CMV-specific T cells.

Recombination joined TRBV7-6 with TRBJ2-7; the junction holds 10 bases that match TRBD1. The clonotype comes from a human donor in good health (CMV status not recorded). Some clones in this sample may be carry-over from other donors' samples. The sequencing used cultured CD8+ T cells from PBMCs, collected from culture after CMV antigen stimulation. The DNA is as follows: TGTGCCAGCAGCTTAGGACAGGGGGCAAGCGAGCAGTACTTC. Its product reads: CASSLGQGASEQYF.